The 12 T cell receptor beta chains below were found in one sample sequenced in a study of T cells in localized non-small cell lung cancer. The protocol was immunoSEQ multiplex PCR, while the TCRdb copy is restricted to in-frame clones and leaves out a portion. The table lists around 39,000 clones, about 90% of them singletons. Specimen: peripheral blood, collected before any cancer treatment. The receptors stem from a woman aged 35-75 years with stage I lung adenocarcinoma.

A single count supports this clone. The CDR3 DNA follows: TGTGCCAGCAGTCAGGGACTTCGCTATGGCTACACCTTC. This gives the protein CASSQGLRYGYTF. The chain is built from TRBV6-5 and TRBJ1-2; D perhaps matches TRBD1 (5 bases). Trimming took off 5 bases at V and 4 bases at J, with 11 bases between the two ends. Germline V gives CDR1 MNHEY, CDR2 SVGAGI. The CDR3 is made up of 13 amino acids.

This clone was counted once. This chain uses TRBV11-2 with TRBJ1-5, with 7 bases lining up with TRBD1. Trimming took 2 bases from V and 7 from J; bases not matched to a gene: 2. The CDR3 contains 13 residues. Germline V gives CDR1 SGHAT, CDR2 FQNNGV. The CDR3 nucleotides read TGTGCCAGCAGCTTAACGACAGGGCAGCCCCAGCATTTT. This sequence encodes CASSLTTGQPQHF.

CDR3 bases: TGCGCCAGCAGCTTGTTGGCTGGAGACAACACCGGGGAGCTGTTTTTT. This translates into CASSLLAGDNTGELFF. This sequence joins TRBV5-1 and TRBJ2-2; D gene ambiguous. CDR3 length: 16 amino acids. V lost 1 base and J 2 bases, leaving 12 bases between the germline ends. The germline V gene encodes CDR1 SGHRS and CDR2 YFSETQ.

The genes are TRBV9 and TRBJ1-4; 7 bases are shared with TRBD1. Germline-derived CDR1 and CDR2 are SGDLS and YYNGEE. Unmatched junction bases numbered 3, after V lost 3 bases and J lost 1 base. The CDR3 loop spans 15 amino acids. CDR3 sequence reads: CASSGQGGTNEKLFF. The CDR3 DNA sequence: TGTGCCAGCAGCGGACAGGGCGGAACTAATGAAAAACTGTTTTTT.

The V gene is TRBV5-1, the J gene TRBJ2-5; 10 bases are shared with TRBD2. This CDR3 is built from 17 residues. V lost 2 bases, J lost 5 bases, and 12 bases stayed unmatched. The germline CDR1 and CDR2 sequences are SGHRS and YFSETQ. CDR3 residues: CASSFSGLAGAAETQYF. CDR3 coding DNA: TGCGCCAGCAGCTTCAGTGGCCTAGCGGGAGCCGCTGAGACCCAGTACTTC.

The chain carries TRBV28 and TRBJ2-1; 7 positions agree with TRBD2. CDR1 is MDHEN and CDR2 is SYDVKM in the germline V gene. The J segment lost 3 bases and the V segment lost 6 bases, leaving 5 bases of the junction unmatched. CDR3 length: 14 residues. The CDR3 DNA is TGTGCCAGCAGCCTGGGAGGGAACTACAATGAGCAGTTCTTC. Residues: CASSLGGNYNEQFF.

The chain employs TRBV2 and TRBJ2-3; 15 nucleotides match TRBD2. Unmatched junction bases numbered 5, after V lost 6 bases and J lost 1 base. The CDR3 extends over 17 amino acids. Germline V gene sequence: CDR1 SNHLY, CDR2 FYNNEI. The CDR3 DNA reads as TGTGCCAGCAGCGGACTAGCGGGAGGGCGGGGCACAGATACGCAGTATTTT. Translation: CASSGLAGGRGTDTQYF.

This clone occurred once. This chain uses TRBV23-1 with TRBJ2-7, with 11 bases lining up with TRBD2. TRBV23-1 carries the ORF label, with uncertain function. This CDR3 is built from 19 residues. The junction had 10 bases not matched to a gene; V was cut back by 0 bases and J by 0 bases. CDR3 nucleotides: TGCGCCAGCAGTCAATCGTGGTCTAGCGGGAGGCCGAGCTCCTACGAGCAGTACTTC. It specifies CASSQSWSSGRPSSYEQYF.

The chain carries TRBV4-1 and TRBJ2-5; 14 bases map to TRBD2. The CDR3 length is 14 residues. With V trimmed by 8 bases and J by 4 bases, 3 bases remained unmatched. CDR1 is MGHRA and CDR2 is YSYEKL in the germline V gene. The CDR3 nucleotides are TGCGCCAGCGCGGGACTAGCGGGAGCAGAGACCCAGTACTTC. Amino acid sequence: CASAGLAGAETQYF.

J is TRBJ2-1 and V is TRBV28; perhaps D is TRBD1 or TRBD2 (6 bases each). Germline CDR1 MDHEN, CDR2 SYDVKM. The CDR3 sequence is 15 residues long. V dropped 5 bases and J dropped 7 bases, with 18 bases sitting between them. The CDR3: CASSLSTGRRNEQFF. The CDR3 DNA reads as TGTGCCAGCAGTCTTTCTACAGGGAGGAGGAATGAGCAGTTCTTC.

There are a few counts of this clone. The chain couples TRBV7-8 to TRBJ1-2; TRBD1 is a possible D gene (5 bases). Germline loops: CDR1 SGHVS, CDR2 FQNEAQ. The CDR3 extends over 14 amino acids. V was shortened by 5 bases and J by 4 bases, with 14 bases between the two germline ends. For the CDR3, the DNA is TGTGCCAGCAGCCTCTTGGGGACGGGCTATGGCTACACCTTC. It translates to CASSLLGTGYGYTF.

The chain carries TRBV5-4 and TRBJ1-1; maybe TRBD1 (6 bases). Trimming stripped 5 bases from V and 4 bases from J, with 12 bases between. Germline lookup yields CDR1 SGHNT and CDR2 YYREEE (reference sequence). This CDR3 spans 13 amino acids. The CDR3 region is CASRVWGATEAFF. The CDR3 DNA is TGTGCCAGCAGGGTTTGGGGGGCCACTGAAGCTTTCTTT.